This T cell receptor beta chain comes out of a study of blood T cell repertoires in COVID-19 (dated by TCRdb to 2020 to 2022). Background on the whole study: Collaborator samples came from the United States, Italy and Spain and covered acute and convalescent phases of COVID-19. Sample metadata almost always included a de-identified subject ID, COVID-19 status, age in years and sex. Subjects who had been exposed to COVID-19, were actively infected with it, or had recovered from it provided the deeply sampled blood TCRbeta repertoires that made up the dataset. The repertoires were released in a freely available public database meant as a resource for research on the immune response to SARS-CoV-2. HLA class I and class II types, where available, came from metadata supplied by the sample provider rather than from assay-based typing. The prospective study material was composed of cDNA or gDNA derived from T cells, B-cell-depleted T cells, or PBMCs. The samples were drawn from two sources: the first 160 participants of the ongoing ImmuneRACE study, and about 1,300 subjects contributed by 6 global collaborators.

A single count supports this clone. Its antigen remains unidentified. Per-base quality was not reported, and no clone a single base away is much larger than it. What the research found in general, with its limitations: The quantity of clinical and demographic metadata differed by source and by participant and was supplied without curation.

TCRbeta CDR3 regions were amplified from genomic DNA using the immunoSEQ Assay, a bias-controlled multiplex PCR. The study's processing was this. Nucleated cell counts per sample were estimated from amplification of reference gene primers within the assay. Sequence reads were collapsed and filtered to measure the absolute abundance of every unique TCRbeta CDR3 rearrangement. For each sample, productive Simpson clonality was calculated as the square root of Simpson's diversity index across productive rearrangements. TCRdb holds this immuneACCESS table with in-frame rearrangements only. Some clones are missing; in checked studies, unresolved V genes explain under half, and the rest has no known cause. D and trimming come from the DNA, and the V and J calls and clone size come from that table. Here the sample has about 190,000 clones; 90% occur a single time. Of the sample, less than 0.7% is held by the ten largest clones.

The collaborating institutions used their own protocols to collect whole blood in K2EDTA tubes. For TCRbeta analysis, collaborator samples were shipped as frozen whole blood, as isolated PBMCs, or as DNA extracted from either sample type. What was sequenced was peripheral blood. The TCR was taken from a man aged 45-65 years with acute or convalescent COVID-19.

The nucleotide sequence is TGTGCCAGCAGTGAAGGGGCTAGCTACGAGCAGTACTTC. Its protein product is CASSEGASYEQYF. The V and J genes are TRBV25-1 and TRBJ2-7; matching of 5 bases hints at TRBD1 as the D gene. The germline V gene provides CDR1 MGHDK and CDR2 SYGVNS. V drops 2 bases and J drops 3 bases, leaving 8 bases in between. Inclusive of the bounding cysteine and phenylalanine, the CDR3 is 13 residues long. Only the CDR3 region is kept as DNA, spanning 39 bases read in frame from base 1.